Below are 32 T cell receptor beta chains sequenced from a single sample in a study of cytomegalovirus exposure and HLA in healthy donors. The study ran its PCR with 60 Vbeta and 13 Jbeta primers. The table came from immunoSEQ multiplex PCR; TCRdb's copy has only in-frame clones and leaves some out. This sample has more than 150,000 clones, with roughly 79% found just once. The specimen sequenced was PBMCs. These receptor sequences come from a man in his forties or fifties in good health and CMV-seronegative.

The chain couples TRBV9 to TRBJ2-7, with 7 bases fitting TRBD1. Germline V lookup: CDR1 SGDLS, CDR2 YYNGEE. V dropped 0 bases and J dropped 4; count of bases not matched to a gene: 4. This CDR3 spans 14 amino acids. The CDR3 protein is CASSVAGGMYEQYF. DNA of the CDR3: TGTGCCAGCAGCGTAGCAGGGGGTATGTACGAGCAGTACTTC.

The CDR3 DNA follows: TGCGCCAGCAGCCAACCCGGGAGAGGCACCTACAATGAGCAGTTCTTC. Protein: CASSQPGRGTYNEQFF. The V gene is TRBV4-1, the J gene TRBJ2-1, with a tentative D call TRBD2 (6 bases). CDR3 length: 16 residues. Germline-derived CDR1 and CDR2 are MGHRA and YSYEKL. V lost 2 bases and J 2 bases, leaving 13 bases between the germline ends.

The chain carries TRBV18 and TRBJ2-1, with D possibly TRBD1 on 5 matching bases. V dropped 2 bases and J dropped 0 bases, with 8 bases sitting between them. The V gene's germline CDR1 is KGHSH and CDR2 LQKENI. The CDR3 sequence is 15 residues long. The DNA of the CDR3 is TGTGCCAGCTCACCAGGACACCCCTCCTACAATGAGCAGTTCTTC. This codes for CASSPGHPSYNEQFF.

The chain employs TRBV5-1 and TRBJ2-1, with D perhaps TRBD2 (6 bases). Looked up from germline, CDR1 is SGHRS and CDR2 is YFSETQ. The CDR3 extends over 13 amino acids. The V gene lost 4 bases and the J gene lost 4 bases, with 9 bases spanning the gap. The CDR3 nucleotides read TGCGCCAGCAGCCCCGGGGGATACAATGAGCAGTTCTTC. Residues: CASSPGGYNEQFF. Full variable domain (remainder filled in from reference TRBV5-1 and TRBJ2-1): KAGVTQTPRYLIKTRGQQVTLSCSPISGHRSVSWYQQTPGQGLQFLFEYFSETQRNKGNFPGRFSGRQFSNSRSEMNVSTLELGDSALYLCASSPGGYNEQFFGPGTRLTVL.

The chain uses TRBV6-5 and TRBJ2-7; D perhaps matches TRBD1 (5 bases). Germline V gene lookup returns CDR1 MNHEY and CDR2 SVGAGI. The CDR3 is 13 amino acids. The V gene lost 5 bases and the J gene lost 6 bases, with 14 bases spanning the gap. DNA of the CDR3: TGTGCCAGCAGTGAGCCAGGGCCCTGCGAGCAGTACTTC. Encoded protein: CASSEPGPCEQYF.

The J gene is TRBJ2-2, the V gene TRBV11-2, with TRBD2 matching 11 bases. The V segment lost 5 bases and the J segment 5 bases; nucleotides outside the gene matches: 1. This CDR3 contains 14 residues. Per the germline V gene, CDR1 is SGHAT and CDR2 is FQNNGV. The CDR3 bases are TGTGCCAGCAGCCTAGCGGGAGGTACCGGGGAGCTGTTTTTT. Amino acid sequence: CASSLAGGTGELFF.

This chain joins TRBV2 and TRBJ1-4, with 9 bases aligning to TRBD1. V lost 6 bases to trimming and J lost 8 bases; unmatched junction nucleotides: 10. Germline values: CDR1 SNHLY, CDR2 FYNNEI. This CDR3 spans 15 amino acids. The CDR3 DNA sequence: TGTGCCAGCAGCTGGGTCCGGACAGGGGACGAAAAACTGTTTTTT. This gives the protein CASSWVRTGDEKLFF.

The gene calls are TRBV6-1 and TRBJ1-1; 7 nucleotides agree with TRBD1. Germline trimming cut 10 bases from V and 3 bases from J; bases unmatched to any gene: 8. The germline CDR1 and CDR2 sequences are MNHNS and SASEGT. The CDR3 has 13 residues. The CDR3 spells CATTEGADTEAFF. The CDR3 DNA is TGTGCCACCACAGAGGGGGCCGACACTGAAGCTTTCTTT.

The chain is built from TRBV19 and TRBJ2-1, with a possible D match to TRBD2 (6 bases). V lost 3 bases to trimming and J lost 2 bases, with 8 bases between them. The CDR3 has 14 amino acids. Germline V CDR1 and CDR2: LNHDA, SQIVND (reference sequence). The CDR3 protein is CASSMRGTYNEQFF. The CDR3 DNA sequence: TGTGCCAGTAGTATGCGGGGAACCTACAATGAGCAGTTCTTC.

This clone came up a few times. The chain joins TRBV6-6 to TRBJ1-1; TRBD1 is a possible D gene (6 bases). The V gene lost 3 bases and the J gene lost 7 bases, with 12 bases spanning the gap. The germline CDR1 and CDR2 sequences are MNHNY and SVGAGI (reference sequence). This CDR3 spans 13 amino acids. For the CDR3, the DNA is TGTGCCAGCAGTTATAAGGGGGAAGGTGAAGCTTTCTTT. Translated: CASSYKGEGEAFF.

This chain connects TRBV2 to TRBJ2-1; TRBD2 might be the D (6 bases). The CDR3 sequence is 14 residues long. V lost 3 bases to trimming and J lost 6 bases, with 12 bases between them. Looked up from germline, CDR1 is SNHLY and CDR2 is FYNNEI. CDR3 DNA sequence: TGTGCCAGCAGTGATACTCGCGGGGTCAATGAGCAGTTCTTC. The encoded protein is CASSDTRGVNEQFF.

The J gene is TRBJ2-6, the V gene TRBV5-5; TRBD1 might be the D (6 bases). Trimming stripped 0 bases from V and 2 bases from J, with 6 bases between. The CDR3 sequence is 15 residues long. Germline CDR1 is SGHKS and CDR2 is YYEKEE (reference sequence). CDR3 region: CASSLAGAGANVLTF. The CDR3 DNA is TGTGCCAGCAGCTTGGCAGGGGCTGGGGCCAACGTCCTGACTTTC.

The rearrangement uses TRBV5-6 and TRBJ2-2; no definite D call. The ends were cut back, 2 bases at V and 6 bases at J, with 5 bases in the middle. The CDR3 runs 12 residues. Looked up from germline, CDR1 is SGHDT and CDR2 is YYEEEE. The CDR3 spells CASSFRSGELFF. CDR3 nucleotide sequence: TGTGCCAGCAGCTTTCGGTCCGGGGAGCTGTTTTTT.

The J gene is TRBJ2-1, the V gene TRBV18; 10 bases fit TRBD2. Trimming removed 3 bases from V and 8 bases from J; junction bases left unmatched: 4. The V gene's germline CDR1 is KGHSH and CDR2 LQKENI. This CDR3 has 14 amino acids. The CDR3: CASSPSSGSDEQFF. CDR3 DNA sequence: TGTGCCAGCTCACCCTCTAGCGGGAGTGATGAGCAGTTCTTC.

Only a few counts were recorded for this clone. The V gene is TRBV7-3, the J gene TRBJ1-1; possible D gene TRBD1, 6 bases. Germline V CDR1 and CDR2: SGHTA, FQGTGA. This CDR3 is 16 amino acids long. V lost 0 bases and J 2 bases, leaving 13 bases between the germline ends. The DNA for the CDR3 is TGTGCCAGCAGCTTAACGTCCGGGACACTTAACACTGAAGCTTTCTTT. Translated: CASSLTSGTLNTEAFF.

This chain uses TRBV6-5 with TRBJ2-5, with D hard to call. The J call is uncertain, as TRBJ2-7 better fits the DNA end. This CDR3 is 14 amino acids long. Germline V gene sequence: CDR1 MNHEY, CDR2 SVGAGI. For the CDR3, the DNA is TGTGCCAGCAGTTACTCTAGAAGCTCCTACGAGCAGTACTTC. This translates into CASSYSRSSYEQYF.

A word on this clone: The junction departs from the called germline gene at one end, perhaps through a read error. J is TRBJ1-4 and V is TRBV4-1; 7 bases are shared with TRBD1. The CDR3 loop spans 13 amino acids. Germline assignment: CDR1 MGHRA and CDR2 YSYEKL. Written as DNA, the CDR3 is TGCGCCAGCAGCCAAGATTTAAGTGGACAGGTCTCTTTT. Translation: CASSQDLSGQVSF.

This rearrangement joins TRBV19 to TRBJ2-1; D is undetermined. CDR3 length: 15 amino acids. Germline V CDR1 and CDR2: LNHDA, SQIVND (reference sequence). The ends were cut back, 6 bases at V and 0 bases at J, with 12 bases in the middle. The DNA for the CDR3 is TGTGCCAGTAGCCCAGACTTTAGCTCCTACAATGAGCAGTTCTTC. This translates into CASSPDFSSYNEQFF.

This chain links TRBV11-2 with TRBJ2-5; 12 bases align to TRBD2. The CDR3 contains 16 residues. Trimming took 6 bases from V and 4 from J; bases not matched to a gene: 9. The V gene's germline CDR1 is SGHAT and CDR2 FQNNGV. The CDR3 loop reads CASRRSSGRARETQYF. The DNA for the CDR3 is TGTGCCAGCAGACGATCTAGCGGGAGGGCGAGAGAGACCCAGTACTTC.

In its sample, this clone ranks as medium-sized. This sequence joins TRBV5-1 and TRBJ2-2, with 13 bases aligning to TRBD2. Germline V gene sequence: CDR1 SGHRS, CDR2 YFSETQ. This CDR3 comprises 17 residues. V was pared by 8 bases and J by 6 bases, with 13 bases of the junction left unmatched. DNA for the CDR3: TGCGCCAGTTCTAGGACTAGCGGGGGTAGAGCCCCCGGGGAGCTGTTTTTT. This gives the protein CASSRTSGGRAPGELFF.

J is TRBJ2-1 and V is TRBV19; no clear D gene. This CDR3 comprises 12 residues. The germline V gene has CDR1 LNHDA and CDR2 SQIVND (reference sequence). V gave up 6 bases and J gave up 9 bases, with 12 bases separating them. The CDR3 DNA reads TGTGCCAGTAGGGCCCGTGAAAGTGAGCAGTTCTTC. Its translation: CASRARESEQFF.

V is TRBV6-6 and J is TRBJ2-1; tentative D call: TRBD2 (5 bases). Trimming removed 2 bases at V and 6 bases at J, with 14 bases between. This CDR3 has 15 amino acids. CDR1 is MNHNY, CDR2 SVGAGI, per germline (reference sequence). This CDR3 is CASSYLPSSVNEQFF. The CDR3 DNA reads TGTGCCAGCAGTTACCTTCCTAGCTCGGTCAATGAGCAGTTCTTC.

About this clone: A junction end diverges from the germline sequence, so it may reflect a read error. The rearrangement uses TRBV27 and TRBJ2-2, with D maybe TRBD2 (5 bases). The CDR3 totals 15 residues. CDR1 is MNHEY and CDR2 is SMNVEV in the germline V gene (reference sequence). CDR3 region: CASSLSRANIGELFF. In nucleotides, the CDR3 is TGTGCCAGCAGTTTATCGCGGGCGAACATCGGGGAGCTGTTTTTT.

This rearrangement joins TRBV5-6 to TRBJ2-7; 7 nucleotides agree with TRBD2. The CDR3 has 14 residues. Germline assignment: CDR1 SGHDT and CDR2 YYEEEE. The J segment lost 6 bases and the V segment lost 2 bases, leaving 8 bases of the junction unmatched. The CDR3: CASSFGSGGGEQYV. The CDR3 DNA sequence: TGTGCCAGCAGCTTTGGATCGGGGGGAGGCGAGCAGTACGTC.

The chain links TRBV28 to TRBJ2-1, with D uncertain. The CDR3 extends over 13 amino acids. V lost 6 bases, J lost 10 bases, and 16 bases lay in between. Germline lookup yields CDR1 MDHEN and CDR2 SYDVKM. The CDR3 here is CASSSPKVREQFF. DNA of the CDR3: TGTGCCAGCAGCTCCCCTAAGGTGCGGGAGCAGTTCTTC.

CDR3 DNA sequence: TGTGCCAGTAGTGTAGTGGCGGGAGCCGGGGAGCTGTTTTTT. Residues: CASSVVAGAGELFF. The chain couples TRBV19 to TRBJ2-2; 7 bases match TRBD2. The CDR3 extends over 14 amino acids. The V segment lost 5 bases and the J segment 6 bases; nucleotides outside the gene matches: 6. In germline, CDR1 is LNHDA, CDR2 SQIVND (reference sequence).

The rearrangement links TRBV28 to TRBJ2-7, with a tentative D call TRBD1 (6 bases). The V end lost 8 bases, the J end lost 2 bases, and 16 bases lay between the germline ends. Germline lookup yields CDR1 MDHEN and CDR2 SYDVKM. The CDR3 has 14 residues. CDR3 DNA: TGTGCCAGCGGGGGACAAGTGATTCCCTACGAGCAGTACTTC. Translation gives CASGGQVIPYEQYF.

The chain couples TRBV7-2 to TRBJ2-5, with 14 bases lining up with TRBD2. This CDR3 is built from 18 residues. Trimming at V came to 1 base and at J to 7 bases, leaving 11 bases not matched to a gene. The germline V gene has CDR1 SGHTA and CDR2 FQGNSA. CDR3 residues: CASSLGPPGLAGVGTQYF. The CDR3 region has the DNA TGTGCCAGCAGCTTAGGACCCCCGGGACTAGCGGGAGTGGGGACCCAGTACTTC. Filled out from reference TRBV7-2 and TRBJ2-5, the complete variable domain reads GAGVSQSPSNKVTEKGKDVELRCDPISGHTALYWYRQSLGQGLEFLIYFQGNSAPDKSGLPSDRFSAERTGGSVSTLTIQRTQQEDSAVYLCASSLGPPGLAGVGTQYFGPGTRLLVL.

The CDR3 sequence: CASSYGGAIRNTEAFF. The CDR3 DNA reads as TGTGCCAGCAGTTACGGAGGGGCAATAAGGAACACTGAAGCTTTCTTT. The chain couples TRBV6-5 to TRBJ1-1; D may be TRBD1 (5 bases). There are 16 residues in the CDR3. The V end lost 2 bases, the J end lost 1 base, and 14 bases lay between the germline ends. The germline V gene has CDR1 MNHEY and CDR2 SVGAGI.

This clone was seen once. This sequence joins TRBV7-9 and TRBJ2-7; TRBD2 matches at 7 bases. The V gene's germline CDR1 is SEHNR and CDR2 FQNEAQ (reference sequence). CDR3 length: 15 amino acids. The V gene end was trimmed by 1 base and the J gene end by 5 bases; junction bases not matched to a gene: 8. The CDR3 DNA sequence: TGTGCCAGCAGCTTAGGTAGCGGGTCCATCCACGAGCAGTACTTC. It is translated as CASSLGSGSIHEQYF.

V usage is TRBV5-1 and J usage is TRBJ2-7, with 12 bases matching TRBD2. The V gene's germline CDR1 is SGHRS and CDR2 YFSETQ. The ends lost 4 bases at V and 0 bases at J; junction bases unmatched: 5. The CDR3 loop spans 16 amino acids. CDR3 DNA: TGCGCCAGCAGCCGCGGACTAGCGGGACTCTCCTACGAGCAGTACTTC. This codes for CASSRGLAGLSYEQYF.

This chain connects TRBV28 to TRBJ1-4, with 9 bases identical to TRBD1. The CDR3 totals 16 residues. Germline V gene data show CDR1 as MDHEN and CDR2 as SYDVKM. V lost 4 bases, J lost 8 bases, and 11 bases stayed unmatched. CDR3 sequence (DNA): TGTGCCAGCAGTTCCGAAACAGGGGGCTGGGAGGAAAAACTGTTTTTT. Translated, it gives CASSSETGGWEEKLFF.